Listed below are T cell receptor beta chains from one sample, sequenced in a study of cytomegalovirus exposure and HLA in healthy donors. Libraries were prepared by immunoSEQ multiplex PCR; TCRdb keeps only in-frame clonotypes and omits some of them. The sample records about 360,000 clones, just over 85% being singletons. The sample was PBMCs. The receptors originated from a woman aged 18-29 years in good health and CMV-seronegative. CDR3s include the opening cysteine and the closing phenylalanine or tryptophan. A D gene is named only where the DNA matches it firmly. Rows give clone size only sometimes, using once, few, many, or a class for an expanded clone.

CDR3	DNA	V	size	D	J
CASSVDRGTNEQYF	TGTGCCAGCAGTGTCGACAGGGGAACCAACGAGCAGTACTTC	TRBV6-1	few	TRBD1	TRBJ2-7
CASSVGAGGTYEQYF	TGTGCCAGCAGCGTCGGCGCGGGAGGAACCTACGAGCAGTACTTC	TRBV9	NA	TRBD2	TRBJ2-7
CASRSGQRFNEKLFF	TGTGCCAGCAGGTCGGGACAGAGGTTCAATGAAAAACTGTTTTTT	TRBV27	NA	TRBD1	TRBJ1-4
CASSQWLAGGRSYNEQFF	TGTGCCAGCAGCCAATGGCTAGCGGGGGGGCGCTCCTACAATGAGCAGTTCTTC	TRBV4-2	NA	TRBD2	TRBJ2-1
CAGTGASGGTDTQYF	TGTGCCGGTACCGGGGCTAGCGGGGGGACAGATACGCAGTATTTT	TRBV30	NA	TRBD2	TRBJ2-3
CASSPRTGFPTEAFF	TGTGCCAGCAGCCCCCGGACAGGGTTCCCCACTGAAGCTTTCTTT	TRBV7-8	NA	TRBD1	TRBJ1-1
CAWGGGLRQPQHF	TGTGCCTGGGGCGGGGGGCTCAGGCAGCCCCAGCATTTT	TRBV30	few	NA	TRBJ1-5
CASTSTEVSEAFF	TGTGCCAGCACCTCAACCGAGGTATCTGAAGCTTTCTTT	TRBV27	NA	NA	TRBJ1-1
CASSPGTSVSNEQFF	TGTGCCAGCAGCCCCGGGACTAGTGTGTCAAATGAGCAGTTCTTC	TRBV9	NA	TRBD2	TRBJ2-1
CASSEVRGYEQYF	TGTGCCAGCAGTGAAGTCAGGGGCTACGAGCAGTACTTC	TRBV6-1	NA	NA	TRBJ2-7
CASSYRHRGRTEAFF	TGTGCCAGCAGTTACCGTCACAGGGGGCGAACTGAAGCTTTCTTT	TRBV6-5	NA	TRBD1	TRBJ1-1
CASSFSPPLAEGPGEQYF	TGTGCCAGCAGTTTTTCCCCCCCCCTGGCGGAGGGGCCTGGTGAGCAGTACTTC	TRBV27	NA	NA	TRBJ2-7
CASSLMGQGAYHPYEQYF	TGTGCCAGCAGTTTAATGGGACAGGGGGCGTATCATCCCTACGAGCAGTACTTC	TRBV27	NA	TRBD1	TRBJ2-7
CTVGGTSGRMDTQYF	TGCACCGTAGGGGGGACTAGCGGGAGAATGGATACGCAGTATTTT	TRBV29-1	NA	TRBD2	TRBJ2-3
CASRDRGRYGYTF	TGTGCCAGCAGGGACAGGGGAAGATATGGCTACACCTTC	TRBV6-1	NA	TRBD1	TRBJ1-2
CASSFTGTGVELIKYQETQYF	TGCGCCAGCAGCTTTACCGGGACAGGGGTAGAACTGATCAAGTACCAAGAGACCCAGTACTTC	TRBV5-1	NA	TRBD1	TRBJ2-5
CASSIPRGGGTYEQYF	TGTGCCAGCAGCATACCGCGGGGCGGGGGGACCTACGAGCAGTACTTC	TRBV7-6	NA	TRBD2	TRBJ2-7
CASSPKKDSSYNEQFF	TGTGCCAGCAGTCCAAAAAAAGATAGCTCCTACAATGAGCAGTTCTTC	TRBV27	NA	NA	TRBJ2-1
CASRLSGGSGELFF	TGTGCCAGCAGACTATCGGGGGGGAGCGGGGAGCTGTTTTTT	TRBV11-2	NA	TRBD2	TRBJ2-2
CASSVGISGRAYNEQFF	TGTGCCAGCAGCGTAGGTATTAGCGGGAGGGCTTACAATGAGCAGTTCTTC	TRBV9	NA	TRBD2	TRBJ2-1
CASTHRDRGSGANVLTF	TGCGCCAGCACCCATCGAGACAGGGGATCCGGGGCCAACGTCCTGACTTTC	TRBV5-1	NA	TRBD1	TRBJ2-6
CASSLRVAGRETQYF	TGTGCCAGCAGTTTACGAGTAGCGGGTCGGGAGACCCAGTACTTC	TRBV27	NA	TRBD2	TRBJ2-5
CASSLQTGWNTEAFF	TGTGCCAGCAGCCTCCAGACAGGGTGGAACACTGAAGCTTTCTTT	TRBV14	NA	TRBD1	TRBJ1-1
CASSLAPDRGRDYGYTF	TGTGCCAGCAGCTTAGCCCCCGACAGGGGGAGAGACTATGGCTACACCTTC	TRBV7-8	NA	TRBD1	TRBJ1-2
CASKTGGGSYNEQFF	TGTGCCAGCAAAACAGGGGGGGGGTCCTACAATGAGCAGTTCTTC	TRBV27	NA	NA	TRBJ2-1
CASSLGQGVLNTGELFF	TGCGCCAGCAGTCTTGGACAGGGTGTACTTAACACCGGGGAGCTGTTTTTT	TRBV5-1	NA	TRBD1	TRBJ2-2
CASSRLAGGTYEQYF	TGTGCCAGCAGCCGACTAGCGGGAGGGACCTACGAGCAGTACTTC	TRBV5-6	NA	TRBD2	TRBJ2-7
CASSLDRTYEQYF	TGTGCCAGCAGCCTCGACAGGACCTACGAGCAGTACTTC	TRBV7-2	NA	NA	TRBJ2-7
CASSFPDSTEAFF	TGTGCCAGCAGCTTCCCAGACAGCACTGAAGCTTTCTTT	TRBV11-2	few	NA	TRBJ1-1
CASSLAAYTGELFF	TGTGCCAGCAGCTTAGCGGCTTACACCGGGGAGCTGTTTTTT	TRBV7-3	NA	NA	TRBJ2-2